Sequencing of this TCR beta chain was carried out in a study of CD8 T cells in Susac syndrome. With random hexamers, reverse transcription was performed on about 0.5 to 1 ug of RNA. From the immunoSEQ multiplex PCR reads, TCRdb called clonotypes with MiXCR, one entry per CDR3 protein. The sample shows about 84,000 distinct CDR3 sequences, roughly 96% of them seen only once. The CDR3 consists of 14 residues. CDR1 and CDR2 (germline): SGHVS, FQNEAQ. The junction had 9 bases not matched to a gene; V was cut back by 7 bases and J by 5 bases. Sequencing of TCR beta was carried out in blood CD8+ and CD4+ T cells. Negative isolation was applied to CD8+ and CD4+ T cells, and FACS enrichment was applied to TEMRA cells.

What was sequenced was CD8+ T cells from PBMCs. This sequence joins TRBV7-8 and TRBJ2-5; 8 bases agree with TRBD1. The TCR was taken from a human donor with Susac syndrome. CDR3 bases: TGTGCCAGCACCGGACAGGGTGTAAGGGAGACCCAGTACTTC. Its translation: CASTGQGVRETQYF.